The source of this T cell receptor (beta chain) is a study of blood T cells in healthy people across ages. Germline-derived CDR1 and CDR2 are SGHTA and FQGTGA. J gave up 8 bases and V 5 bases, and 9 bases lay outside the gene matches. The CDR3 sequence is 14 residues long. This clonotype was found a few times. A second PCR of 7 to 11 cycles used a sample-barcoded 5' primer and a J-beta primer mix. TCRdb called the 5' RACE reads again in MiXCR, with one record for every CDR3 protein. The sample contains roughly 1 million distinct CDR3 sequences, roughly 24% of which appear only once. These data were also filed under a second study, of T cells of mothers and their children.

The receptor's source is a girl aged 2 to 10 in good health. The sequenced sample consisted of blood. The chain combines TRBV7-3 with TRBJ2-4, with 7 bases lining up with TRBD1. CDR3 DNA sequence: TGTGCCAGCAGCCCAGAGGGACAGTGGGACATTCAGTACTTC. Translated: CASSPEGQWDIQYF. Full variable domain (missing parts from reference TRBV7-3 and TRBJ2-4): GAGVSQTPSNKVTEKGKYVELRCDPISGHTALYWYRQSLGQGPEFLIYFQGTGAADDSGLPNDRFFAVRPEGSVSTLKIQRTERGDSAVYLCASSPEGQWDIQYFGAGTRLSVL.